This T cell receptor beta chain was sequenced in a study of regulatory T cells in long-lasting Graves disease. Trimming removed 7 bases at V and 6 bases at J, with 17 bases between. Germline V gene sequence: CDR1 LGHNA, CDR2 YNFKEQ. CDR3 size: 14 residues. This clonotype was found many times. Time point denoted: newly diagnosed GD, antithyroid drugs for less than 3 months. After RNA was extracted from PBMCs, the TCR library was made from it. Both iRepertoire HTBI primers and Arm-PCR of CDR3 regions were used to build the TCR beta libraries. TCRdb fed the multiplex PCR reads into MiXCR, producing one record per CDR3 protein. The table shows roughly 510,000 distinct CDR3 sequences, with about 16% occurring only once. The same data also contributed to another study, on T cells in Graves' hyperthyroidism and ophthalmopathy.

The receptor comes from a man aged 18 to 30 with Graves disease. The material sequenced was peripheral blood mononuclear cells (PBMCs), taken at new diagnosis, from a patient treated with antithyroid drugs. The gene calls are TRBV4-2 and TRBJ2-3, with D perhaps given as TRBD1 or TRBD2 (6 bases each). CDR3: CASKRRGASDTQYF. The CDR3 DNA sequence: TGTGCCAGCAAGCGGAGGGGGGCGTCGGATACGCAGTATTTT.